This TCR beta chain is drawn from a study of cytomegalovirus exposure and HLA in healthy donors. Comments on this clone: Its specificity is not known.

Germline-derived CDR1 and CDR2 are MDHEN and SYDVKM. The ends were cut back, 3 bases at V and 7 bases at J, with 6 bases in the middle. This CDR3 has 11 residues. Broader study findings: Most TCR sequences were uncommon, yet certain public TCRs appeared in many donors.

Primers for the PCR totalled 60 Vbeta and 13 Jbeta. In the authors' workflow: In a later analysis, 70 million to 80 million unique TCR beta chains included roughly 11 million shared by two or more donors. Repertoires were generated with immunoSEQ multiplex PCR, while TCRdb's copy carries only in-frame clones and drops some. V and J calls plus clone size are reproduced from that table; the DNA served to infer D and trimming. The data hold more than 60,000 clones, with roughly 80% observed a single time. The TCR was taken from a woman aged 30 to 39 in good health and CMV-seronegative. This chain links TRBV28 with TRBJ1-2; D is unclear. Specimen: PBMCs. The CDR3 DNA reads as TGTGCCAGCAGTTTGGAGGGTGGCTACACCTTC. It codes for CASSLEGGYTF.